This T cell receptor beta chain was observed in a study of blood T cell repertoires in COVID-19 (dated by TCRdb to about 2020). Looking at the study overall: Samples covering the acute and convalescent phases of COVID-19 were provided by collaborators in the United States, Italy and Spain. A freely available public database, intended as a resource for researchers studying the immune response to SARS-CoV-2, is where the repertoires were released. Where available, HLA class I and class II types were taken from metadata supplied by the sample provider and were not determined by assay-based typing. Deeply sampled blood TCRbeta repertoires from subjects exposed to, actively infected with, or recovered from COVID-19 were included in the dataset. The samples were drawn from the first 160 participants of the ongoing ImmuneRACE study and from 950 to 1,500 subjects provided by 6 global collaborators. A de-identified subject ID, COVID-19 status, age in years and sex were almost always included in the sample metadata. The prospective study material was composed of cDNA or gDNA derived from T cells, B-cell-depleted T cells, or PBMCs.

The germline V gene (reference sequence) yields WNHNN for CDR1 and SYGVQD for CDR2. The junction shows trimming of 3 bases on V and 4 bases on J, and the gene matches do not reach 4 bases of it. The CDR3 goes from the cysteine to the phenylalanine over 15 residues. The retained sequence is limited to the CDR3, 45 bases, with the frame set at the first base. The immunoSEQ Assay, a bias-controlled multiplex PCR, was used to amplify TCRbeta CDR3 regions from genomic DNA. Regarding the original processing steps: Within the assay, amplification of reference gene primers was used to estimate how many nucleated cells each sample contained. To quantify the absolute abundance of each unique TCRbeta CDR3 rearrangement, sequence reads were collapsed and filtered. For each sample, productive Simpson clonality was calculated as the square root of Simpson's diversity index across productive rearrangements. The clones in this table, taken by TCRdb from immuneACCESS, are in-frame only. Not every clone is retained; where verified, under half of the shortfall comes from an unresolved V gene, and the cause of the rest is unknown. V and J calls and clone size are as listed in that table; D and trimming were resolved from the DNA. The sample contains roughly 220,000 clones, over 80% of them found a single time. About 7% of the sample belongs to the ten largest clones.

Participants in the prospective study were aged about 18 to 100 years, lived in 20 to 25 United States geographic areas, and enrolled through a virtual design. In the prospective study, cohorts were assigned on the basis of participant-reported clinical history obtained from a screening survey and a study questionnaire. Recovered participants in ImmuneRACE Cohort 3 were defined as having two consecutive negative NP/OP PCR tests, clearance from a healthcare professional, or resolution of symptoms. Mobile phlebotomists in the prospective study collected whole blood, serum and a nasopharyngeal or oropharyngeal swab from every participant. Over a roughly 2-month period, participants in the prospective study had the option of providing additional blood draws and questionnaires. Before DNA extraction, prospective study blood samples were shipped either frozen or at room temperature. Study-wide conclusions, independent of this receptor: How much clinical and demographic metadata was included differed by source and by participant, and the metadata was provided uncurated.

About this clone: Its cognate antigen has yet to be identified. Base qualities are not provided; no much larger clone lies one nucleotide away.

Sequencing used PBMCs or T cells enriched from blood (not recorded which). The sequence joins TRBV10-1 to TRBJ2-3, with 10 bases matching TRBD2. This receptor was taken from a woman aged 35 to 49 who had recovered from COVID-19. The CDR3 region: CASSERAGGPDTQYF. The DNA sequence is as follows: TGCGCCAGCAGTGAACGAGCGGGAGGGCCAGATACGCAGTATTTT.